Here is one T cell receptor (beta chain) with its context. TCRdb processed the RT-PCR reads anew with MiXCR; each CDR3 protein has one entry. The sample yields approximately 720,000 distinct CDR3 sequences, around 14% seen once. Germline V gene data show CDR1 as SGHRS and CDR2 as YFSETQ. CDR3 length: 14 amino acids. V dropped 4 bases and J dropped 4; count of bases not matched to a gene: 3. This TCR derives from a female donor in good health, serving as a healthy control. The sequenced sample consisted of memory CD4+ T cells from blood. The chain couples TRBV5-1 to TRBJ1-4; TRBD1 agrees at 8 bases. DNA for the CDR3: TGCGCCAGCAGCCAGACAGGGGTTAATGAAAAACTGTTTTTT. This gives the protein CASSQTGVNEKLFF.